Detailed here is one TCR beta chain. Its target is not known. Trimming stripped 4 bases from V and 1 base from J, with 9 bases between. The CDR3 is 13 amino acids. CDR1 and CDR2 from the germline V gene are SGHDT and YYEEEE. This entry is derived from a study of PD-1 blockade in mismatch repair-deficient tumors. Study at large: All were previously treated, progressing patients with some twelve mismatch repair-deficient cancer types.

Notes on the study in general: After pembrolizumab, tumor-resident clones rose rapidly, then generally contracted before radiologic responses.

TCRdb's copy holds only in-frame clones and misses some; the assay was immunoSEQ multiplex PCR. The table lists roughly 120,000 clones, over 60% of them singletons. Mismatch repair deficiency was confirmed in all patients, by PCR or immunohistochemistry. The TCR-sequenced patients were a few responders to pembrolizumab. The V and J genes are TRBV5-6 and TRBJ2-7; D remains ambiguous. The source material was peripheral blood, sampled about 13 months after starting pembrolizumab. The source of this sequence is an adult with mismatch repair-deficient cancer. In nucleotides, the CDR3 is TGTGCCAGCAGCCCCCCGCAGTCCTACGAGCAGTACTTC. It specifies CASSPPQSYEQYF.